This record covers a single TCR beta chain. This same CDR3 is encoded by further DNA sequences in the sample. V dropped 3 bases and J dropped 3 bases, with 6 bases sitting between them. Germline-derived CDR1 and CDR2 are MNHEY and SMNVEV (reference sequence). The CDR3 length is 12 residues. This specimen comes from a study of control samples from healthy donors and cancer patients. Generated by immunoSEQ multiplex PCR, the TCRdb table keeps only in-frame clones and is missing some. The table shows about 160,000 clones, with 92% occurring only once. The receptor was isolated from a woman in her thirties in good health. Material for sequencing was blood. This sequence joins TRBV27 and TRBJ2-7; D is unresolved. CDR3 sequence: CASSFLGYEQYF. Here the CDR3 DNA reads TGTGCCAGCAGTTTTTTAGGCTACGAGCAGTACTTC.